This T cell receptor (beta chain) was sequenced for a study of human T cells and chemical hapten exposure (dated by TCRdb to the early 2020s). Regarding the complete study: For sensitization, 2% DPC in acetone was applied to an approximately 2 cm by approximately 2 cm area of upper inner arm skin. Peripheral blood TCR repertoire changes were tracked in vivo in alopecia patients during primary and secondary sensitization to the hapten diphenylcyclopropenone (DPC). Patients additionally received weekly therapeutic DPC doses to the scalp throughout the approximately 24-week study period. Libraries were combined into a pool for sequencing, and differences in TCR yield between samples came mainly from small differences in library volumes within the pool. Patch testing was done on the upper back using Finn chambers containing 0.01% DPC, and results were scored after 6 days according to International Contact Dermatitis Research Group standards. The patient cohort, mostly female, included alopecia areata with under or over 50% scalp involvement, alopecia totalis and alopecia universalis. Blood samples were taken from patients before sensitization (week 0) and at 2, 6 and about 24 weeks after DPC sensitization. Some 29 alopecia patients gave blood for TCR sequencing at one to four time points (pre-sensitization, 2, 6 and 24 weeks). Broad study findings and their caveats: Compared with pre-sensitization or healthy control sets, expanded TCRs formed significantly more large CDR3 similarity clusters, which is consistent with antigen-driven responses. After repeated subsampling, the strength of the expansion versus patch-test correlation and the threshold at which it became significant changed. Alopecia, a presumed autoimmune disease, was present in all patients, so the immune response of the patients might differ from that of healthy individuals. DPC sensitization did not change the number of TCRs with a frequency above 1 in 1000, and there was no evidence of changes in global repertoire structure. Patch test score correlated positively with the number of PT1 expanded TCRs, reaching significance at thresholds 8, 16 and 32 but not at 4.

Concerning this clonotype itself: The antigen it recognizes is unknown. No base-level quality is on record; no much larger clone is a single base apart.

The time point label for this specimen denotes: patch test 1, 2 weeks after DPC sensitization. This specimen's treatment or condition label, per the study, means: therapeutic diphenylcyclopropenone sensitization with weekly scalp DPC. At each patch-test visit, blood was drawn before the patch test was applied. Eligible patients were aged 18 to 70, diagnosed with alopecia, deemed suitable for DPC therapy, and excluded if pregnant. Total RNA was isolated from unfractionated whole blood collected in Tempus Blood RNA tubes. V and J lose 2 bases and 5 bases, and a span of 4 bases separates them. CDR1 and CDR2 (SEHNR, FQNEAQ) derive from the germline V gene (reference sequence). CDR3 length: 11 amino acids, cysteine to phenylalanine. Only the CDR3 DNA stays, 33 bases, in frame from base 1. Library preparation used RACE. The sample was run on a NextSeq 500. During library preparation, unique molecular identifiers were attached to individual cDNA molecules so that TCRs could be counted in a quantitative, reproducible way. From each blood RNA sample, both TCR alpha and TCR beta chains were sequenced. As for the original processing: A median of about 87,000 TCRs per sample was observed, with a range of about 20,000 to 700,000. V, J and CDR3 annotation of the TCR reads was carried out using the Decombinator software suite. For the PS versus PT1 abundance plots, all samples were subsampled to the same number of TCRs (28,000). Expanded TCRs were defined as absent before sensitization and observed at least eight times at the 2-week time point. The public reads were reanalyzed by TCRdb: fastp trimming at Q25, MiXCR alignment, in-frame beta chains only. CDR3 protein sequences are deduplicated, and each keeps its most common genes and DNA. TCRdb's processing, not the study's, gives the V and J calls here. The sample data list more than 65,000 distinct CDR3 sequences, and 30% to 35% of these were observed just once. The ten largest clones take up approximately 9.1% of the sample.

The chain is made from TRBV7-9 and TRBJ2-7; no D segment can be confidently identified. Sequenced here: whole blood, sampled in connection with sensitization to the hapten diphenylcyclopropenone (DPC). This clonotype was obtained from a man aged 35-49 years with alopecia areata. Some clones in this sample may be carry-over from other donors' samples. The DNA sequence is given as TGTGCCAGCAGCTTATCAGACGAGCAGTACTTC. Its translation is CASSLSDEQYF. Where the CDR3 stops, the reference TRBV7-9 and TRBJ2-7 genes take over; the full variable domain is DTGVSQNPRHKITKRGQNVTFRCDPISEHNRLYWYRQTLGQGPEFLTYFQNEAQLEKSRLLSDRFSAERPKGSFSTLEIQRTEQGDSAMYLCASSLSDEQYFGPGTRLTVT.